This T cell receptor (beta chain) was sequenced for a study of beta chain features in type 1 diabetes. As for the study in general: Summed over all samples, the examined sorted cells came to roughly 110,000,000.

Details on this clone: Its target is unknown.

Study findings and constraints: Moderately but significantly shorter TCRB CDR3s were found in Type 1 diabetes patients in all four CD4+ subsets.

A CD45RO/CCR7/CD25/CD127/CD95/CD27 panel sorted naive, central memory, regulatory and stem cell-like memory CD4+ cells. Sequencing targeted expressed TCRB transcripts, as all isolated RNA had been reverse transcribed. Sequencing used immunoSEQ multiplex PCR; TCRdb keeps in-frame clones, though not all of them. This sample has roughly 50,000 clones, with roughly 39% found just once. Germline V gene lookup returns CDR1 MDHEN and CDR2 SYDVKM. The V and J ends lost 6 bases and 0 bases, in that order; junction bases with no gene match: 13. CDR3 length equals 17 residues. The chain couples TRBV28 to TRBJ2-7, with 8 nucleotides matching TRBD1. This TCR was recovered from a man in his thirties or forties with type 1 diabetes. Source material: Tregs from blood. CDR3 nucleotides: TGTGCCAGCAGCTCTACCGGACAGGGTTCTAGCTCCTACGAGCAGTACTTC. It encodes CASSSTGQGSSSYEQYF.